Here is one T cell receptor beta chain with its context. The CDR3 runs 17 residues. Germline V CDR1 and CDR2: KGHSH, LQKENI. These data belong to a study of T cells expressing NK-cell markers. For TCR beta, cDNA was produced by 5'RACE template switching with UMIs. TCRdb reanalyzed the 5' RACE reads and collapses them to one entry per CDR3 protein, without DNA. This repertoire includes 300,000 to 500,000 distinct CDR3 sequences. The source material was blood T cells: a sorted CD56 or NKG2C T cell subset, CD4+ or CD8+ T cells, or bulk PBMC T cells (not recorded which). The chain uses TRBV18 and TRBJ2-1. The clonotype was recovered from a woman in her 50s in good health. This chain's CDR3 is CASSPNPPGGSYNEQFF.